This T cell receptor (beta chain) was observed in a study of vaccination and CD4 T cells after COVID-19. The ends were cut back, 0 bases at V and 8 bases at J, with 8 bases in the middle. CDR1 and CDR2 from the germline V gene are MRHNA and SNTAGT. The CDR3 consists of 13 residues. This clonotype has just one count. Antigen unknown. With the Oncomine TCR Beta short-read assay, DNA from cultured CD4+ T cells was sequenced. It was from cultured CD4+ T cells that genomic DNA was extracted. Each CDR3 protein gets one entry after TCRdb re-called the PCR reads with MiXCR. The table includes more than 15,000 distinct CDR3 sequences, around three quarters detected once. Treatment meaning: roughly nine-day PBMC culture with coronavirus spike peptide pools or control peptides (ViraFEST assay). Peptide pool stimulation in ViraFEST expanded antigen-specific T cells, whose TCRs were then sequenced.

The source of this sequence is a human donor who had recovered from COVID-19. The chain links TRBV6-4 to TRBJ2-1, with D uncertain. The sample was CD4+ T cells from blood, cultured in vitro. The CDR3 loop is CASSDSANHEQFF. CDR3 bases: TGTGCCAGCAGTGACTCCGCGAACCATGAGCAGTTCTTC.